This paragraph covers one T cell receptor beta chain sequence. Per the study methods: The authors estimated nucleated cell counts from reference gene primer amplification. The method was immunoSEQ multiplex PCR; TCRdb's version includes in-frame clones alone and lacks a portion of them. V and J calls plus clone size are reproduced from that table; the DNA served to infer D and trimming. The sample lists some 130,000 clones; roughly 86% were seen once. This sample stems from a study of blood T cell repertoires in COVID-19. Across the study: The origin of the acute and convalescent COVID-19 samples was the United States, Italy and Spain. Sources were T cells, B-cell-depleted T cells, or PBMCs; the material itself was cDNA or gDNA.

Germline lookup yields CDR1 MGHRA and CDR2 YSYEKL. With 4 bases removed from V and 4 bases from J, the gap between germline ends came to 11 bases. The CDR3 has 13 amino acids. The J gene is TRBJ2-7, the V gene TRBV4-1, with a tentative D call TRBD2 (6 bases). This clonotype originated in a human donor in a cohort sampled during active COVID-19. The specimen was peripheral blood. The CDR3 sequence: CASSPAGGYEQYF. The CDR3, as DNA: TGCGCCAGCAGCCCAGCAGGAGGGTACGAGCAGTACTTC.